One and the same sample provided the 13 T cell receptor beta chains below, sequenced in a study of blood T cell repertoires in COVID-19. Clones were sequenced by immunoSEQ multiplex PCR, and TCRdb holds only the in-frame ones, with some missing. Of approximately 260,000 clones listed, roughly 91% are singletons. Sequencing was performed on PBMCs or T cells enriched from blood (not recorded which). The receptor source for this set is a woman in her sixties who had recovered from COVID-19.

The chain is built from TRBV5-1 and TRBJ2-7; D is unclear. V was clipped by 0 bases and J by 6 bases, with 10 bases between them. Germline CDR1 and CDR2: SGHRS and YFSETQ. The CDR3 spans 13 residues. CDR3 residues: CASSLAQVGEQYF. For the CDR3, the DNA is TGCGCCAGCAGCTTGGCCCAGGTTGGCGAGCAGTACTTC. Using reference TRBV5-1 and TRBJ2-7 for the parts outside the CDR3, the full variable domain is KAGVTQTPRYLIKTRGQQVTLSCSPISGHRSVSWYQQTPGQGLQFLFEYFSETQRNKGNFPGRFSGRQFSNSRSEMNVSTLELGDSALYLCASSLAQVGEQYFGPGTRLTVT.

This chain links TRBV2 with TRBJ1-2; D call uncertain. The germline gives CDR1 SNHLY, CDR2 FYNNEI. The CDR3 runs to 11 residues. Trimming removed 7 bases at V and 8 bases at J, with 11 bases between. The CDR3 DNA reads as TGTGCCAGCACCCGAGAAAGCGGCTACACCTTC. It encodes CASTRESGYTF.

A word on this clone: The sample carries other DNA sequences with the same CDR3. This rearrangement joins TRBV5-1 to TRBJ1-2; 8 bases are a match to TRBD1. The V gene end was trimmed by 5 bases and the J gene end by 6 bases; junction bases not matched to a gene: 3. The CDR3 spans 12 residues. Per the germline V gene, CDR1 is SGHRS and CDR2 is YFSETQ. The CDR3 protein is CASSSTGDGYTF. CDR3 nucleotide sequence: TGCGCCAGCAGTTCGACAGGGGATGGCTACACCTTC.

The chain employs TRBV30 and TRBJ1-4, with unresolved D. The CDR3 is 16 amino acids. Trimming stripped 2 bases from V and 0 bases from J, with 13 bases between. Germline-derived CDR1 and CDR2 are GTSNPN and SVGIG (reference sequence). The chain's CDR3 is CAWSSISVATNEKLFF. DNA of the CDR3: TGTGCCTGGAGTTCAATCAGTGTCGCAACTAATGAAAAACTGTTTTTT.

The chain employs TRBV3-1 (or the pseudogene TRBV3-2) and TRBJ2-2, with D tentatively TRBD2 (5 bases). The CDR3 has 15 amino acids. Germline V lookup: CDR1 LGHDT, CDR2 YNNKEL (reference sequence). The V end lost 3 bases, the J end lost 5 bases, and 13 bases lay between the germline ends. CDR3 region: CASSQVVGGTGELFF. The CDR3 DNA follows: TGTGCCAGCAGCCAGGTTGTTGGAGGAACCGGGGAGCTGTTTTTT.

This rearrangement joins TRBV6-1 to TRBJ2-1; tentatively, D is TRBD2 (6 bases). This CDR3 contains 15 residues. In germline, CDR1 is MNHNS, CDR2 SASEGT. Trimming pared 0 bases from V and 0 bases from J, leaving 6 bases between. CDR3 loop: CASSEAGGSYNEQFF. CDR3 coding DNA: TGTGCCAGCAGTGAAGCGGGGGGCTCCTACAATGAGCAGTTCTTC.

The chain uses TRBV24-1 and TRBJ2-2, with 7 bases lining up with TRBD1. The CDR3 is 17 residues long. Trimming at V came to 7 bases and at J to 6 bases, leaving 16 bases not matched to a gene. Per germline, CDR1 KGHDR and CDR2 SFDVKD. The CDR3 reads CATSTLRGRGFAGELFF. In nucleotides, the CDR3 is TGTGCCACCAGCACCCTCCGGGGCAGGGGGTTTGCCGGGGAGCTGTTTTTT.

The chain uses TRBV2 and TRBJ1-3; D is possibly TRBD1 (6 bases). CDR3 length equals 13 residues. V gave up 7 bases and J gave up 0 bases, with 7 bases separating them. Per the germline V gene, CDR1 is SNHLY and CDR2 is FYNNEI. The CDR3 region has the DNA TGTGCCAGCAACAGGGCCTCTGGAAACACCATATATTTT. Translation gives CASNRASGNTIYF.

The chain joins TRBV28 to TRBJ2-7, with D uncertain. Trimming pared 3 bases from V and 5 bases from J, leaving 8 bases between. There are 12 residues in the CDR3. CDR1 is MDHEN and CDR2 is SYDVKM in the germline V gene. The CDR3 DNA is TGTGCCAGCAGTTTCGGAGAGAACGAGCAGTACTTC. Translated, it gives CASSFGENEQYF.

J is TRBJ1-1 and V is TRBV7-3; D is uncertain. The CDR3 loop spans 14 amino acids. The germline V gene has CDR1 SGHTA and CDR2 FQGTGA. V was clipped by 1 base and J by 3 bases, with 9 bases between them. DNA of the CDR3: TGTGCCAGCAGCTTAAGTGGCGGGGACACTGAAGCTTTCTTT. Encoded protein: CASSLSGGDTEAFF.

This chain uses TRBV5-8 with TRBJ1-4; maybe TRBD1 (6 bases). Germline CDR1 and CDR2: SGHTS and YDEGEE. The CDR3 loop spans 15 amino acids. V shed 2 bases and J shed 6 bases, with 14 bases lying between them. The CDR3 coding sequence is TGTGCCAGCAGCTTATCAGGGGCGGTGTATGAAAAACTGTTTTTT. The encoded protein is CASSLSGAVYEKLFF.

The CDR3 coding sequence is TGCGCCAGCAGTGGGCGGGGGGAACAAGAGACCCAGTACTTC. The encoded protein is CASSGRGEQETQYF. The chain employs TRBV10-2 and TRBJ2-5; 8 nucleotides agree with TRBD2. In germline, CDR1 is WSHSY, CDR2 SAAADI. The CDR3 is 14 residues long. After removal of 4 bases from V and 2 bases from J, the junction contained 3 bases not matched to a gene.

The chain links TRBV29-1 to TRBJ1-2; possibly TRBD1 for D (6 bases). CDR1 is SQVTM and CDR2 is ANQGSEA in the germline V gene. The CDR3 contains 12 residues. This CDR3 is CSEVRAQGGYTF. CDR3 bases: TGCAGTGAGGTACGGGCACAGGGAGGCTACACCTTC.